The 27 T cell receptor beta chains below all came from one sample that was sequenced in a study of T-cell memory formation after mild COVID-19. TCRdb independently ran MiXCR on the 5' RACE reads; one entry per CDR3 protein. The sample holds under 550,000 distinct CDR3 sequences, about a sixth seen once. Sample: PBMCs or a T cell subset sorted from them (not recorded which). The receptor source for this set is a young man who had mild COVID-19 (a few samples of this study predate the infection). Cell type and time point are not known.

The rearrangement links TRBV18 to TRBJ1-3; TRBD1 matches 7 bases. This CDR3 region has 16 residues. Germline CDR1 reads KGHSH; CDR2 reads LQKENI. The ends lost 1 base at V and 2 bases at J; junction bases unmatched: 5. The CDR3 is CASSPQEGAAGNTIYF. CDR3 DNA sequence: TGTGCCAGCTCACCACAGGAGGGGGCCGCTGGAAACACCATATATTTT.

This clonotype was observed a handful of times. The V gene is TRBV11-2, the J gene TRBJ1-6, with unresolved D. Trimming took 2 bases from V and 7 from J, leaving 12 bases between them. CDR1 is SGHAT, CDR2 FQNNGV, per germline. There are 15 residues in the CDR3. CDR3 DNA: TGTGCCAGCAGCTTAATCGTCCGGCAAAATTCACCCCTCCACTTT. Its protein product is CASSLIVRQNSPLHF.

The chain carries TRBV10-3 and TRBJ2-5; a possible D gene is TRBD1 (5 bases). CDR3 size: 13 residues. Germline values: CDR1 ENHRY, CDR2 SYGVKD. V dropped 10 bases and J dropped 6 bases, with 18 bases sitting between them. The CDR3 nucleotides read TGTGCCACCAGATGGACGGACAAGAAGACCCAGTACTTC. This gives the protein CATRWTDKKTQYF.

This clonotype was observed a handful of times. The rearrangement joins TRBV28 to TRBJ2-2; TRBD1 aligns across 10 bases. V was pared by 3 bases and J by 5 bases, with 6 bases of the junction left unmatched. CDR1 MDHEN and CDR2 SYDVKM come from the germline V gene. The CDR3 runs 16 residues. This CDR3 reads CASSLSGQGITGELFF. CDR3 in DNA: TGTGCCAGCAGTTTGTCGGGACAGGGGATAACCGGGGAGCTGTTTTTT. The full variable domain, in which reference TRBV28 and TRBJ2-2 provide the parts outside the CDR3, is DVKVTQSSRYLVKRTGEKVFLECVQDMDHENMFWYRQDPGLGLRLIYFSYDVKMKEKGDIPEGYSVSREKKERFSLILESASTNQTSMYLCASSLSGQGITGELFFGEGSRLTVL.

This chain uses TRBV15 with TRBJ2-3; 12 positions agree with TRBD2. The V gene's germline CDR1 is LNHNV and CDR2 YYDKDF (reference sequence). The CDR3 spans 17 residues. J gave up 6 bases and V 2 bases, and 9 bases lay outside the gene matches. CDR3 nucleotides: TGTGCCACCAGCAGACCCCCAAGACTAGCGGGGGTGGATACGCAGTATTTT. As protein: CATSRPPRLAGVDTQYF.

This clonotype appeared a few times. The J gene is TRBJ2-1, the V gene TRBV7-6; 16 bases match TRBD2. With V trimmed by 2 bases and J by 8 bases, 9 bases remained unmatched. The germline V gene has CDR1 SGHVS and CDR2 FNYEAQ. There are 18 residues in the CDR3. CDR3 sequence reads: CASSLSSGTSGGVDEQFF. For the CDR3, the DNA is TGTGCCAGCAGCTTATCCTCCGGGACTAGCGGGGGGGTTGATGAGCAGTTCTTC.

This clonotype was detected a few times. This chain joins TRBV7-2 and TRBJ1-1; D possibly corresponds to TRBD1 (6 bases). The CDR3 has 12 residues. With 3 bases removed from V and 7 bases from J, the gap between germline ends came to 9 bases. CDR1 is SGHTA, CDR2 FQGNSA, per germline. The CDR3 is CASSFRGNEAFF. For the CDR3, the DNA is TGTGCCAGCAGCTTCAGGGGAAATGAAGCTTTCTTT.

In its sample, this clonotype was seen a few times. V gene TRBV9 combines with J gene TRBJ1-2, with D hard to call. Deletions cut 5 bases from V and 4 bases from J, with 9 bases between. Germline V gene lookup returns CDR1 SGDLS and CDR2 YYNGEE. This CDR3 region has 12 residues. CDR3 sequence (DNA): TGTGCCAGCAGGACGGATCTCTATGGCTACACCTTC. This encodes CASRTDLYGYTF.

The chain employs TRBV27 and TRBJ2-1, with 8 bases that match TRBD2. This CDR3 region has 13 residues. V was pared by 4 bases and J by 7 bases, with 3 bases of the junction left unmatched. Germline V gene data show CDR1 as MNHEY and CDR2 as SMNVEV (reference sequence). The DNA for the CDR3 is TGTGCCAGCAGTTGGGAGCGGGGGAATGAGCAGTTCTTC. The encoded protein is CASSWERGNEQFF.

DNA of the CDR3: TGCAGCGCCGGACTAGCGGGGGACTCCTACAATGAGCAGTTCTTC. Its translation: CSAGLAGDSYNEQFF. The J gene is TRBJ2-1, the V gene TRBV29-1, with 13 bases fitting TRBD2. Trimming took 7 bases from V and 0 from J; bases not matched to a gene: 3. The length of the CDR3 is 15 residues. Looked up from germline, CDR1 is SQVTM and CDR2 is ANQGSEA.

This clonotype was seen more than once but under ten times. The rearrangement links TRBV12-3 or TRBV12-4 to TRBJ2-2; a possible D gene is TRBD2 (6 bases). With 6 bases removed from V and 6 bases from J, the gap between germline ends came to 11 bases. The CDR3 runs to 13 residues. The DNA for the CDR3 is TGTGCCAGCAGCCCCGCGGGGCCCGGGGAGCTGTTTTTT. It codes for CASSPAGPGELFF.

J is TRBJ2-1 and V is TRBV2; 7 bases match TRBD1. The CDR3 has 15 residues. Germline CDR1 reads SNHLY; CDR2 reads FYNNEI. The V gene end was trimmed by 4 bases and the J gene end by 6 bases; junction bases not matched to a gene: 9. CDR3 in amino acids: CASSGRGGKVNEQFF. In DNA form, the CDR3 reads TGTGCCAGCAGTGGCAGAGGGGGCAAGGTCAATGAGCAGTTCTTC.

This clonotype turned up a few times. The V and J genes are TRBV7-9 and TRBJ2-1, with 7 bases fitting TRBD1. CDR1 SEHNR and CDR2 FQNEAQ come from the germline V gene (reference sequence). With 5 bases clipped from V and 4 bases from J, the junction kept 17 bases outside the gene matches. The CDR3 covers 18 residues. This chain's CDR3 is CASSAHRDSLKLYNEQFF. Here the CDR3 DNA reads TGTGCCAGCAGCGCCCACCGGGACAGTCTCAAACTTTACAATGAGCAGTTCTTC.

Turning to this clonotype: A junction boundary mismatches the germline segment, possibly from a read error. J is TRBJ2-2 and V is TRBV4-1; possible D gene TRBD1, 5 bases. Germline CDR1 and CDR2: MGHRA and YSYEKL. The CDR3 sequence is 19 residues long. The CDR3 is CASRQGPLPGLANTGELFF. Written as DNA, the CDR3 is TGCGCCAGCAGACAAGGTCCCCTCCCAGGGCTGGCGAACACCGGGGAGCTGTTTTTT.

The genes are TRBV3-1 and TRBJ2-3; possible D gene TRBD2, 6 bases. CDR1 and CDR2 from the germline V gene are LGHDT and YNNKEL (reference sequence). The germline V and J ends were trimmed by 6 bases and 0 bases, with 13 bases remaining between them. CDR3 size: 15 residues. The CDR3 spells CASRSRDSSTDTQYF. CDR3 in DNA: TGTGCCAGCAGATCCCGGGACTCCAGCACAGATACGCAGTATTTT.

The chain combines TRBV11-2 with TRBJ2-5, with unresolved D. V dropped 0 bases and J dropped 5 bases, with 16 bases sitting between them. CDR1 is SGHAT and CDR2 is FQNNGV in the germline V gene. The CDR3 extends over 16 amino acids. CDR3 sequence: CASSLDWIGRAETQYF. In DNA form, the CDR3 reads TGTGCCAGCAGCTTAGATTGGATAGGTAGGGCGGAGACCCAGTACTTC.

This chain uses TRBV7-9 with TRBJ1-1; D gene unclear. This CDR3 has 13 amino acids. V gave up 1 base and J gave up 8 bases, with 11 bases separating them. CDR1 and CDR2 (germline): SEHNR, FQNEAQ (reference sequence). The CDR3 DNA sequence: TGTGCCAGCAGCTTAGTGAAGGTCACCGAAGCTTTCTTT. Its translation: CASSLVKVTEAFF.

This clonotype was recorded a few times. CDR3 coding DNA: TGTGCCAGCAGTATAGGAGTTCGGGGGACTAGCGGCCAAGAGACCCAGTACTTC. It codes for CASSIGVRGTSGQETQYF. The chain employs TRBV12-3 or TRBV12-4 and TRBJ2-5; TRBD2 aligns across 11 bases. The CDR3 runs to 18 residues. The trim removed 5 bases at V and 1 base at J, leaving 12 bases unmatched.

The table lists this clonotype with a few counts. The rearrangement uses TRBV6-1 and TRBJ1-5; a possible D gene is TRBD1 (5 bases). From germline, CDR1 is MNHNS and CDR2 SASEGT. V was trimmed by 1 base and J by 4 bases, leaving 11 bases between them. CDR3 length: 15 amino acids. Here the CDR3 reads CASSEGWGGNQPQHF. The CDR3 coding sequence is TGTGCCAGCAGTGAAGGTTGGGGGGGGAATCAGCCCCAGCATTTT.

This clonotype was seen only a few times. The chain joins TRBV18 to TRBJ2-7; 10 bases match TRBD2. Germline lookup yields CDR1 KGHSH and CDR2 LQKENI. V was pared by 6 bases and J by 6 bases, with 11 bases of the junction left unmatched. The CDR3 consists of 15 residues. In DNA form, the CDR3 reads TGTGCCAGCTCTCAAGCGGGGGGGCTTGGGAGCGAGCAGTACGTC. It is translated as CASSQAGGLGSEQYV.

V usage is TRBV28 and J usage is TRBJ2-3; 12 nucleotides agree with TRBD2. The CDR3 runs to 16 residues. CDR1 is MDHEN and CDR2 is SYDVKM in the germline V gene. V lost 6 bases to trimming and J lost 6 bases; unmatched junction nucleotides: 10. CDR3 DNA sequence: TGTGCCAGCAGCCTCGGACTAGCGGGGTTATTGGATACGCAGTATTTT. This sequence encodes CASSLGLAGLLDTQYF. Supplemented by reference TRBV28 and TRBJ2-3, the full variable domain reads DVKVTQSSRYLVKRTGEKVFLECVQDMDHENMFWYRQDPGLGLRLIYFSYDVKMKEKGDIPEGYSVSREKKERFSLILESASTNQTSMYLCASSLGLAGLLDTQYFGPGTRLTVL.

The chain links TRBV5-1 to TRBJ1-2; D uncertain. Germline CDR1 is SGHRS and CDR2 is YFSETQ. The CDR3 covers 11 residues. Trimming cost V 5 bases and J 2 bases, with 4 bases left between them. CDR3 loop: CASRDNYGYTF. The DNA of the CDR3 is TGCGCCAGCAGAGACAACTATGGCTACACCTTC.

V is TRBV6-2 or TRBV6-3 and J is TRBJ1-1; no reliable D call. V was pared by 5 bases and J by 0 bases, with 10 bases between. The CDR3 is 14 residues long. Germline V lookup: CDR1 MNHEY, CDR2 SVGEGT. DNA of the CDR3: TGTGCCAGCAGTCCGACAACGATGAACACTGAAGCTTTCTTT. It specifies CASSPTTMNTEAFF.

This clonotype was seen a handful of times. The gene calls are TRBV15 and TRBJ2-3, with TRBD1 matching over 7 bases. Trimming removed 5 bases from V and 2 bases from J; junction bases left unmatched: 10. Germline V gives CDR1 LNHNV, CDR2 YYDKDF (reference sequence). The CDR3 loop spans 16 amino acids. In nucleotides, the CDR3 is TGTGCCACCAGCGAGCCGCCGGGACAGATCACAGATACGCAGTATTTT. Translated: CATSEPPGQITDTQYF.

The chain recombines TRBV24-1 with TRBJ1-5; D is unclear. Trimming removed 3 bases at V and 1 base at J, with 12 bases between. The V gene's germline CDR1 is KGHDR and CDR2 SFDVKD. The CDR3 covers 16 residues. The CDR3 sequence: CATSDVAAGSNQPQHF. The CDR3 DNA reads as TGTGCCACCAGTGATGTTGCCGCCGGCAGCAATCAGCCCCAGCATTTT.

This clonotype occurred many times. The J gene is TRBJ2-5, the V gene TRBV6-5, with no clear D. Germline CDR1 MNHEY, CDR2 SVGAGI. The V and J ends lost 8 bases and 3 bases respectively, with 19 bases between them. The CDR3 runs to 15 residues. CDR3 coding DNA: TGTGCCAGCCTTTATCGTATTAGGGTTGAAGAGACCCAGTACTTC. Translation: CASLYRIRVEETQYF.

Written as DNA, the CDR3 is TGTGCCACCGCTAAGGAGGTGTCCGGGGAGCTGTTTTTT. Its translation is CATAKEVSGELFF. The chain uses TRBV2 and TRBJ2-2, with a tentative D call TRBD2 (5 bases). Germline CDR1 and CDR2: SNHLY and FYNNEI. The CDR3 covers 13 residues. Trimming shortened V by 10 bases and J by 6 bases, and 15 bases separated the two germline ends.